This TCR beta chain originates from a study of blood T cell repertoires in COVID-19. Study overall: The United States, Italy and Spain provided the acute and convalescent COVID-19 samples. In each case, the material was cDNA or gDNA derived from T cells, B-cell-depleted T cells, or PBMCs.

In the authors' workflow: Nucleated cell number was recorded as an estimate derived from reference gene primer amplification. Only in-frame clones appear in the TCRdb table, and some are missing; sequencing was by immunoSEQ multiplex PCR. That table gives V, J and clone size, and the DNA gave D and trimming. The repertoire holds about 200,000 clones, around 86% seen once, with over 2% in the top ten. The CDR3 has 17 amino acids. The V end lost 2 bases, the J end lost 4 bases, and 20 bases lay between the germline ends. Germline V gene sequence: CDR1 LGHNA, CDR2 YSLEER. The rearrangement uses TRBV4-3 and TRBJ2-5, with a tentative D call TRBD2 (7 bases). The clonotype comes from a man under 40 who had recovered from COVID-19. What was sequenced was peripheral blood. The CDR3 bases are TGCGCCAGCAGCCAATCCCTAGGGGGGGGCGATCGAGAGACCCAGTACTTC. It is translated as CASSQSLGGGDRETQYF.